Sequencing of this T cell receptor beta chain was carried out in a study of metastatic and nonmetastatic thyroid tumors (dated by TCRdb to the early 2020s). Regarding the research as a whole: Repertoires were compared across peripheral blood and tumor or nodule tissue samples from malignant and benign thyroid patients. Study-wide conclusions, independent of this receptor: In both blood and tumor samples, TCR beta diversity was reported to be significantly higher in malignant tumors than in benign nodules.

From the cysteine up to the phenylalanine, the CDR3 has a length of 13 residues. Just CDR3 DNA is preserved here, 39 bases in frame from base 1. Relative to germline, V is 3 bases shorter and J is 6 bases shorter, with 9 bases between their ends. CDR1 and CDR2, looked up from the germline V gene (reference sequence), are MNHEY and SMNVEV. Many counts were recorded for this clone. Its binding antigen is unknown. Base qualities are not at hand, and no much larger clone is one base apart. Preparation of the library involved PCR. Sequencing took place on an Illumina HiSeq 4000. High-throughput sequencing was used to profile the CDR3 region of the TCR beta-chain in every patient. Regarding the original processing steps: Drawing on CDR3 differences between clinicopathological groups, the researchers built a classifier meant to tell apart patients with distant-metastatic papillary thyroid cancer. The Shannon index was used to assess repertoire diversity, and the Morisita-Horn index was used to assess tumor-blood repertoire similarity. TCRdb reworked the public reads: Q25 trimming with fastp, MiXCR clone assembly, productive beta chains retained. These V and J calls derive from TCRdb rather than the authors' analysis. In this sample the table shows more than 35,000 clones, approximately 13% of which occur a single time. The ten most abundant clones make up 9.5% of the sample.

None of the patients had been given any treatment before thyroid surgery. Using T-cell receptor beta sequencing, the researchers looked back retrospectively at clinical samples from patients, gathered between the early 2010s and the late 2010s. The source is a female donor with papillary thyroid cancer or a benign thyroid nodule (not recorded which). Some clones in this sample may be carry-over from other donors' samples. The chain links TRBV27 with TRBJ2-1; the D segment cannot be called with confidence. The sample comprised blood. The nucleotide sequence is TGTGCCAGCAGTTTGGTCCATTCCAATGAGCAGTTCTTC. Its protein product is CASSLVHSNEQFF.